These 14 T cell receptor beta chains were all obtained from the same sample, sequenced in a study of T cells after yellow fever vaccination. Using its own MiXCR run on the 5' RACE reads, TCRdb lists one record per CDR3 protein. The data show some 150,000 distinct CDR3 sequences, 11% seen once. The material sequenced was CD8+ T cells sorted from PBMCs, taken 15 days after the yellow fever booster vaccination. The receptor source for this set is a man aged 18 to 30 who received the YFV17D yellow fever vaccine.

This clonotype was picked up a small number of times. CDR3: CASSVRASTDTQYF. In DNA, the CDR3 is TGTGCCAGCAGTGTCCGCGCGAGCACAGATACGCAGTATTTT. The chain is built from TRBV6-4 and TRBJ2-3; D uncertain. Trimming removed 4 bases at V and 0 bases at J, with 8 bases between. CDR1 and CDR2 (germline): MRHNA, SNTAGT. The CDR3 has 14 residues.

This clonotype was observed a handful of times. The rearrangement joins TRBV5-1 to TRBJ2-2; 9 positions agree with TRBD2. This CDR3 comprises 16 residues. V trimming: 3 bases; J trimming: 3 bases; junction bases outside the gene matches: 6. Germline lookup yields CDR1 SGHRS and CDR2 YFSETQ. CDR3 protein: CASSSRGGVDTGELFF. In nucleotides, the CDR3 is TGCGCCAGCAGCTCGCGCGGGGGGGTCGACACCGGGGAGCTGTTTTTT.

V usage is TRBV7-9 and J usage is TRBJ2-5, with D unclear. Trimming took 5 bases from V and 5 from J, leaving 27 bases between them. The CDR3 consists of 18 residues. Germline V gene lookup returns CDR1 SEHNR and CDR2 FQNEAQ (reference sequence). Here the CDR3 reads CASSPLLLRPDGTETQYF. CDR3 coding DNA: TGTGCCAGCAGCCCTTTACTCCTACGGCCTGACGGTACGGAGACCCAGTACTTC.

This clonotype came up a few times. The rearrangement links TRBV6-2 or TRBV6-3 to TRBJ1-5; the D gene is possibly TRBD1 (6 bases). The CDR3 length is 15 residues. Germline lookup yields CDR1 MNHEY and CDR2 SVGEGT. Trimming stripped 6 bases from V and 5 bases from J, with 17 bases between. The CDR3 DNA reads as TGTGCCAGCAGCCAACCCCCGGGGGGCCATCAGCCCCAGCATTTT. It codes for CASSQPPGGHQPQHF.

The rearrangement uses TRBV10-3 and TRBJ1-2; 10 bases line up with TRBD1. Germline-derived CDR1 and CDR2 are ENHRY and SYGVKD. This CDR3 comprises 17 residues. V gave up 8 bases and J gave up 4 bases; unmatched junction bases: 16. Here the CDR3 reads CAIPDAPGTGVTYGYTF. The CDR3 coding sequence is TGTGCCATCCCTGACGCACCCGGGACAGGGGTCACCTATGGCTACACCTTC.

The chain has TRBV9 and TRBJ2-7; TRBD2 might be the D (6 bases). Trimming pared 2 bases from V and 0 bases from J, leaving 9 bases between. Germline CDR1 reads SGDLS; CDR2 reads YYNGEE. The CDR3 length is 14 residues. The CDR3 bases are TGTGCCAGCAGCGTCGGGGGTCCCTCCTACGAGCAGTACTTC. It specifies CASSVGGPSYEQYF. The full variable domain, with the rest looked up from reference TRBV9 and TRBJ2-7, is DSGVTQTPKHLITATGQRVTLRCSPRSGDLSVYWYQQSLDQGLQFLIQYYNGEERAKGNILERFSAQQFPDLHSELNLSSLELGDSALYFCASSVGGPSYEQYFGPGTRLTVT.

Notes on this clonotype: The junction departs from germline at one end; a sequencing error may be responsible. This chain joins TRBV12-3 or TRBV12-4 and TRBJ2-3, with 7 bases identical to TRBD2. CDR3 length: 15 residues. CDR3 in DNA: TGTGCCAGCACCCCTACGGGGGGACGCACAGATACGAAGTATTTT. This sequence encodes CASTPTGGRTDTKYF.

This clonotype was seen many times. The chain recombines TRBV4-2 with TRBJ2-4; a weak D match, TRBD2 (5 bases). The CDR3 spans 18 residues. V shed 2 bases and J shed 0 bases, with 17 bases lying between them. The germline V gene encodes CDR1 LGHNA and CDR2 YNFKEQ. The CDR3 is CASSQPRGKLLAKNIQYF. DNA for the CDR3: TGTGCCAGCAGCCAACCCCGGGGAAAGCTCCTAGCCAAAAACATTCAGTACTTC.

The V and J genes are TRBV11-2 and TRBJ2-1; D gene ambiguous. The CDR3 length is 12 residues. Deletions cut 5 bases from V and 5 bases from J, with 7 bases between. The germline V gene encodes CDR1 SGHAT and CDR2 FQNNGV. The CDR3 nucleotides are TGTGCCAGCAGCGGGCCGGACAATGAGCAGTTCTTC. Protein: CASSGPDNEQFF.

This clonotype was detected only a few times. This chain connects TRBV5-4 to TRBJ1-1; D may be TRBD1 (5 bases). CDR1 SGHNT and CDR2 YYREEE come from the germline V gene (reference sequence). This CDR3 region has 14 residues. The V end lost 1 base, the J end lost 6 bases, and 13 bases lay between the germline ends. For the CDR3, the DNA is TGTGCCAGCAGCTTGTCGACAGCTTGGGCTGAAGCTTTCTTT. The encoded protein is CASSLSTAWAEAFF.

The sample holds one count of this clonotype. The J gene is TRBJ1-5, the V gene TRBV6-2 or TRBV6-3; D is ambiguous. Trimming took 2 bases from V and 6 from J, leaving 5 bases between them. The CDR3 loop spans 12 amino acids. Germline loops: CDR1 MNHEY, CDR2 SVGEGT. The CDR3 bases are TGTGCCAGCAGTTACCCAGGTCAGCCCCAGCATTTT. This sequence encodes CASSYPGQPQHF.

This clonotype has only a few counts. The chain has TRBV6-2 or TRBV6-3 and TRBJ2-7, with unresolved D. V gave up 6 bases and J gave up 3 bases, with 9 bases separating them. Germline CDR1 is MNHEY and CDR2 is SVGEGT. The CDR3 has 12 amino acids. In nucleotides, the CDR3 is TGTGCCAGCAGCCCGCCCCACTACGAGCAGTACGTC. Its protein product is CASSPPHYEQYV.

This clonotype was recorded a few times. The chain carries TRBV27 and TRBJ1-1; D remains unclear. Germline CDR1 is MNHEY and CDR2 is SMNVEV (reference sequence). V lost 2 bases to trimming and J lost 3 bases, with 10 bases between them. The CDR3 length is 14 residues. The CDR3 DNA sequence: TGTGCCAGCAGTTTAAACCGGGCGGACACTGAAGCTTTCTTT. This encodes CASSLNRADTEAFF.

This sequence joins TRBV29-1 and TRBJ2-5, with 7 bases identical to TRBD1. CDR1 and CDR2 (germline): SQVTM, ANQGSEA. This CDR3 is built from 12 residues. V was clipped by 7 bases and J by 7 bases; unmatched bases: 9. The CDR3 nucleotides read TGCAGCGCCGTCGGGACAGAGGGGACCCAGTACTTC. Amino acids: CSAVGTEGTQYF. Filled out from reference TRBV29-1 and TRBJ2-5, the complete variable domain reads SAVISQKPSRDICQRGTSLTIQCQVDSQVTMMFWYRQQPGQSLTLIATANQGSEATYESGFVIDKFPISRPNLTFSTLTVSNMSPEDSSIYLCSAVGTEGTQYFGPGTRLLVL.